This T cell receptor (beta chain) was documented in a study of PD-1 blockade in classical Hodgkin lymphoma. Study outcomes and limitations: Differences between repertoires have undefined causes, possibly disease activity or prior therapy. Complete responders had baseline diversity similar to newly diagnosed patients. CD8+ TCR diversity did not rise significantly by C4D1, unlike CD4+.

Sequencing was performed with immunoSEQ multiplex PCR; in TCRdb, only in-frame clones are kept and a portion is missing. The repertoire holds some 95,000 clones, over 75% seen once, with approximately 3% in the top ten. Concerning this clone: Its antigen is unknown.

Time point of the sample: cycle 4 day 1 (C4D1), after 6 weeks of nivolumab. Each patient's relapse followed autologous stem cell transplantation, and brentuximab vedotin exposure varied. Patients showed best responses of complete response, partial response or progressive disease. Trimming cost V 2 bases and J 0 bases, with 8 bases left between them. The CDR3 length is 14 residues. Per germline, CDR1 SGHAT and CDR2 FQNNGV. The starting material was peripheral blood mononuclear cells (PBMCs), obtained before the fourth cycle of nivolumab. The rearrangement uses TRBV11-2 and TRBJ2-7, with D possibly TRBD2 on 5 matching bases. The receptor was isolated from a human donor with classical Hodgkin lymphoma. The CDR3 sequence: CASSLTRSSYEQYF. The CDR3 nucleotides are TGTGCCAGCAGCTTAACTAGGAGCTCCTACGAGCAGTACTTC.